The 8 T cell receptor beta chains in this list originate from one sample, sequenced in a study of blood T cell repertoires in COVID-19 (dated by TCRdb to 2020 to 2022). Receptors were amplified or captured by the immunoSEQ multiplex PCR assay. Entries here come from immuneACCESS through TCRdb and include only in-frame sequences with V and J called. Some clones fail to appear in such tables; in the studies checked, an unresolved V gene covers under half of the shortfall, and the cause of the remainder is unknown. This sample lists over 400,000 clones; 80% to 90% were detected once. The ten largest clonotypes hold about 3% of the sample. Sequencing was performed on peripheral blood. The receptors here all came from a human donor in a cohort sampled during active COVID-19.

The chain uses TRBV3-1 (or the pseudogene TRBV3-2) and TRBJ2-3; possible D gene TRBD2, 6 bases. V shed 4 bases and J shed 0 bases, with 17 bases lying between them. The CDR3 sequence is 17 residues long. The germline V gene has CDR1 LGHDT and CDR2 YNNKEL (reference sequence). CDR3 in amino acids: CASSPSFSGSSTDTQYF. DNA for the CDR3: TGTGCCAGCAGCCCTTCTTTTAGCGGCTCAAGCACAGATACGCAGTATTTT.

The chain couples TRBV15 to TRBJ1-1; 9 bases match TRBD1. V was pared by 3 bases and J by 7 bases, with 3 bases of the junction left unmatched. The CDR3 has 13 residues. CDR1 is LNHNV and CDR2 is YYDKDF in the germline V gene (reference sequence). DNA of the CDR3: TGTGCCACCAGCAGTATGACAGGGGGTGAAGCTTTCTTT. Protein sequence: CATSSMTGGEAFF. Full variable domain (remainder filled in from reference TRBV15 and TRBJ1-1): DAMVIQNPRYQVTQFGKPVTLSCSQTLNHNVMYWYQQKSSQAPKLLFHYYDKDFNNEADTPDNFQSRRPNTSFCFLDIRSPGLGDTAMYLCATSSMTGGEAFFGQGTRLTVV.

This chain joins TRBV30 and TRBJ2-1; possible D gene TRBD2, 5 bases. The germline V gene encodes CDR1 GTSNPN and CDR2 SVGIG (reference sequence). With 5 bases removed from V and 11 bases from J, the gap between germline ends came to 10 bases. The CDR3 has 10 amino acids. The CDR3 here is CAWLATKQFF. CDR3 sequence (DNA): TGTGCCTGGCTTGCGACTAAGCAGTTCTTC.

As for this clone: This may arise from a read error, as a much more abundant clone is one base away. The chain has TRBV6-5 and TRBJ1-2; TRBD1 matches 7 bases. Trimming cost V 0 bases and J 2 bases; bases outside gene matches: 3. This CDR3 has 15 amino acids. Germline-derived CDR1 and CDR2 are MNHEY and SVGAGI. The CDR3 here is CASSYSRQGNYGYTF. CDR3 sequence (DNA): TGTGCCAGCAGTTACTCGAGACAGGGAAACTATGGCTACACCTTC.

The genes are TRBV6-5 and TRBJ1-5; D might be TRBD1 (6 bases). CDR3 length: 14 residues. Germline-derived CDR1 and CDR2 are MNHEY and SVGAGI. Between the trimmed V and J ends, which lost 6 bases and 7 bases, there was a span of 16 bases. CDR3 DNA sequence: TGTGCCAGCAGGGAGACAGGAAGATGGCAGCCCCAGCATTTT. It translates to CASRETGRWQPQHF.

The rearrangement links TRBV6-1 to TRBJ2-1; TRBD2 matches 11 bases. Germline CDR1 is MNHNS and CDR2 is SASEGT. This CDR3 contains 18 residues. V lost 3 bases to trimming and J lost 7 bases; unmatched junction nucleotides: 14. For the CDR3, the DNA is TGTGCCAGCAGTGATCGGGGGGTAGCGGGAGGGCCGGGGAATGAGCAGTTCTTC. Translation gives CASSDRGVAGGPGNEQFF.

The CDR3 nucleotides read TGTGCCAGCAGGGCCGGGAAGTACTTC. It encodes CASRAGKYF. The rearrangement uses TRBV5-4 and TRBJ2-7; TRBD2 might be the D (5 bases). The germline V and J ends were trimmed by 5 bases and 11 bases, with 8 bases remaining between them. This CDR3 is built from 9 residues. Germline lookup yields CDR1 SGHNT and CDR2 YYREEE (reference sequence).

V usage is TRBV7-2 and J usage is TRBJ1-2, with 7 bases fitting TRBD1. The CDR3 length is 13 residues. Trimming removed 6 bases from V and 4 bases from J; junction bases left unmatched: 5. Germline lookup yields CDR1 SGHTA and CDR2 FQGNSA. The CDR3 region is CASSYGTVYGYTF. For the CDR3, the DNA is TGTGCCAGCAGTTATGGGACAGTCTATGGCTACACCTTC.